Shown below are 30 T cell receptor beta chains from a single sample sequenced in a study of blood T cell repertoires in COVID-19. Produced via immunoSEQ multiplex PCR; TCRdb's table is partial and in-frame only. The sample consists of tens of thousands of clones, roughly 80% of them appearing once. The material sequenced was peripheral blood. The origin of the receptors is a man aged 60 to 75 with COVID-19, enrolled during active disease.

The CDR3 DNA reads TGTGCCAGCAGCGACGAACCCGGGACAGGGCCCGGGGAGCTGTTTTTT. Translating it yields CASSDEPGTGPGELFF. The genes are TRBV6-4 and TRBJ2-2; 9 nucleotides align to TRBD1. The germline V gene encodes CDR1 MRHNA and CDR2 SNTAGT. Trimming at V came to 6 bases and at J to 6 bases, leaving 11 bases not matched to a gene. The CDR3 spans 16 residues.

This clone was recorded a few times. The chain joins TRBV29-1 to TRBJ1-3; TRBD1 is a possible D gene (5 bases). This CDR3 is 15 amino acids long. In germline, CDR1 is SQVTM, CDR2 ANQGSEA. V gave up 4 bases and J gave up 0 bases, with 13 bases separating them. The CDR3 sequence is CSVARGTGSGNTIYF. The CDR3 nucleotides are TGCAGCGTTGCCCGCGGGACGGGCTCTGGAAACACCATATATTTT. Looking up the rest from reference TRBV29-1 and TRBJ1-3 gives the full variable domain: SAVISQKPSRDICQRGTSLTIQCQVDSQVTMMFWYRQQPGQSLTLIATANQGSEATYESGFVIDKFPISRPNLTFSTLTVSNMSPEDSSIYLCSVARGTGSGNTIYFGEGSWLTVV.

The chain has TRBV9 and TRBJ2-1; 9 positions match TRBD2. The germline V gene has CDR1 SGDLS and CDR2 YYNGEE. With V trimmed by 2 bases and J by 4 bases, 4 bases remained unmatched. The CDR3 runs 15 residues. The CDR3 protein is CASSVSGGNYNEQFF. CDR3 bases: TGTGCCAGCAGCGTCAGCGGGGGGAATTACAATGAGCAGTTCTTC.

J is TRBJ2-3 and V is TRBV9; 7 nucleotides align to TRBD2. The junction had 6 bases not matched to a gene; V was cut back by 3 bases and J by 5 bases. Germline lookup yields CDR1 SGDLS and CDR2 YYNGEE. The CDR3 covers 14 residues. The CDR3 sequence is CASSAAGAGDTQYF. The CDR3 bases are TGTGCCAGCAGCGCCGCGGGAGCGGGAGATACGCAGTATTTT.

In its sample, this clone was seen a few times. The chain has TRBV5-1 and TRBJ2-2; possible D gene TRBD2, 7 bases. The ends were cut back, 4 bases at V and 6 bases at J, with 22 bases in the middle. The CDR3 length is 17 residues. Germline values: CDR1 SGHRS, CDR2 YFSETQ. CDR3 sequence: CASSTRGAGVYPGELFF. CDR3 bases: TGCGCCAGCAGCACCAGGGGTGCGGGAGTATATCCCGGGGAGCTGTTTTTT.

The chain links TRBV6-1 to TRBJ2-4; D not certain. V lost 3 bases to trimming and J lost 0 bases, with 12 bases between them. The germline V gene encodes CDR1 MNHNS and CDR2 SASEGT. The CDR3 length is 16 residues. CDR3 loop: CASSELSSLAKNIQYF. CDR3 coding DNA: TGTGCCAGCAGTGAGTTGTCTTCTTTAGCCAAAAACATTCAGTACTTC.

This clone was observed a handful of times. The chain uses TRBV6-5 and TRBJ2-1; 9 positions match TRBD2. This CDR3 has 15 amino acids. Germline V gives CDR1 MNHEY, CDR2 SVGAGI. J gave up 6 bases and V 4 bases, and 7 bases lay outside the gene matches. CDR3 nucleotide sequence: TGTGCCAGCAGTTCCTCCGGGACTAGCAGCAATGAGCAGTTCTTC. Its protein is CASSSSGTSSNEQFF.

The chain carries TRBV28 and TRBJ1-1, with D hard to call. The V end was cut by 2 bases, the J end by 5 bases, with 9 bases between. The V gene's germline CDR1 is MDHEN and CDR2 SYDVKM. The CDR3 is 13 residues long. The CDR3 coding sequence is TGTGCCAGCAGTTTAGTCCTTCCGACTGAAGCTTTCTTT. Amino acid sequence: CASSLVLPTEAFF.

This clone was detected ten times or more. The V and J genes are TRBV10-3 and TRBJ2-7; D is perhaps TRBD2 (6 bases). The V gene's germline CDR1 is ENHRY and CDR2 SYGVKD. V was shortened by 2 bases and J by 4 bases, with 12 bases between the two germline ends. The CDR3 sequence is 14 residues long. CDR3 loop: CAISEVSGFYEQYF. CDR3 sequence (DNA): TGTGCCATCAGTGAGGTTAGCGGCTTTTACGAGCAGTACTTC.

CDR3 in amino acids: CASSGGGSGVETQYF. The CDR3 nucleotides are TGTGCCAGCAGCGGGGGAGGGAGCGGGGTAGAGACCCAGTACTTC. This sequence joins TRBV5-5 and TRBJ2-5, with TRBD2 matching over 7 bases. The CDR3 sequence is 15 residues long. The V gene's germline CDR1 is SGHKS and CDR2 YYEKEE (reference sequence). V dropped 4 bases and J dropped 4; count of bases not matched to a gene: 10.

V usage is TRBV7-2 and J usage is TRBJ2-3, with 7 bases matching TRBD2. Germline V lookup: CDR1 SGHTA, CDR2 FQGNSA. CDR3 length: 17 residues. V dropped 3 bases and J dropped 2; count of bases not matched to a gene: 11. This CDR3 reads CASSFPMGGGITDTQYF. The CDR3 DNA reads TGTGCCAGCAGCTTCCCCATGGGCGGGGGAATCACAGATACGCAGTATTTT.

The chain has TRBV23-1 and TRBJ2-7; tentative D call: TRBD1 (6 bases). TRBV23-1 is placed among ORFs of uncertain function. The CDR3 length is 14 residues. Trimming shortened V by 0 bases and J by 5 bases, and 11 bases separated the two germline ends. The CDR3 DNA is TGCGCCAGCAGTCAATCAGGGACACGACACGAGCAGTACTTC. Translation: CASSQSGTRHEQYF.

This chain connects TRBV29-1 to TRBJ2-7, with 7 bases lining up with TRBD1. Trimming removed 6 bases from V and 5 bases from J; junction bases left unmatched: 10. Germline V lookup: CDR1 SQVTM, CDR2 ANQGSEA. CDR3 length equals 13 residues. The CDR3 region has the DNA TGCAGCGTACGTGTTACAGGGGACAACGAGCAGTACTTC. It encodes CSVRVTGDNEQYF.

The chain has TRBV2 and TRBJ2-5, with a possible D match to TRBD1 (5 bases). Germline V gene lookup returns CDR1 SNHLY and CDR2 FYNNEI. V dropped 2 bases and J dropped 5 bases, with 9 bases sitting between them. The CDR3 is 13 amino acids. The CDR3 nucleotides are TGTGCCAGCAGTGAATATGGGGCGGAGACCCAGTACTTC. This gives the protein CASSEYGAETQYF.

This clone was detected a few times. The chain couples TRBV16 to TRBJ1-1; no definite D call. Trimming stripped 2 bases from V and 1 base from J, with 5 bases between. The CDR3 length is 13 residues. Germline CDR1 KGHSY, CDR2 FQNENV. The CDR3 DNA reads TGTGCCAGCAGCCAAATCAGGAACACTGAAGCTTTCTTT. This translates into CASSQIRNTEAFF.

This rearrangement joins TRBV18 to TRBJ2-5; 9 bases are a match to TRBD1. Germline loops: CDR1 KGHSH, CDR2 LQKENI. V lost 2 bases to trimming and J lost 5 bases; unmatched junction nucleotides: 6. The CDR3 covers 15 residues. CDR3 bases: TGTGCCAGCTCACCATACAGGGGGCCGGAGGAGACCCAGTACTTC. Translated, it gives CASSPYRGPEETQYF.

V is TRBV30 and J is TRBJ1-3; D perhaps matches TRBD1 (6 bases). The CDR3 is made up of 15 amino acids. The germline V gene has CDR1 GTSNPN and CDR2 SVGIG (reference sequence). V lost 2 bases and J lost 0, with 11 bases in between. CDR3 DNA sequence: TGTGCCTGGAGTACTACAGGGACCTCTGGAAACACCATATATTTT. Translating it yields CAWSTTGTSGNTIYF.

This sequence joins TRBV5-1 and TRBJ2-2, with D uncertain. Germline assignment: CDR1 SGHRS and CDR2 YFSETQ. This CDR3 spans 14 amino acids. The V and J ends lost 0 bases and 2 bases respectively, with 5 bases between them. In DNA, the CDR3 is TGCGCCAGCAGCTTGGGACTCAACACCGGGGAGCTGTTTTTT. It codes for CASSLGLNTGELFF.

This clone was observed a few times. The gene calls are TRBV11-2 and TRBJ1-2; 9 bases fit TRBD1. Germline CDR1 reads SGHAT; CDR2 reads FQNNGV. V trimming: 3 bases; J trimming: 4 bases; junction bases outside the gene matches: 6. This CDR3 region has 15 residues. CDR3 DNA: TGTGCCAGCAGCTTGTGGGGACAGGGTACCTATGGCTACACCTTC. Translating gives CASSLWGQGTYGYTF.

This chain links TRBV11-2 with TRBJ2-7, with D possibly matching TRBD1 (6 bases). Germline V gene sequence: CDR1 SGHAT, CDR2 FQNNGV. This CDR3 has 13 amino acids. V lost 1 base and J 6 bases, leaving 10 bases between the germline ends. The CDR3 nucleotides read TGTGCCAGCAGCTTAGGAGGGGGTGCCGAGCAGTACTTC. Its protein product is CASSLGGGAEQYF. The full variable domain, its missing parts supplied by reference TRBV11-2 and TRBJ2-7, is EAGVAQSPRYKIIEKRQSVAFWCNPISGHATLYWYQQILGQGPKLLIQFQNNGVVDDSQLPKDRFSAERLKGVDSTLKIQPAKLEDSAVYLCASSLGGGAEQYFGPGTRLTVT.

This chain uses TRBV6-6 with TRBJ2-2, with D unresolved. The germline CDR1 and CDR2 sequences are MNHNY and SVGAGI (reference sequence). Deletions cut 2 bases from V and 4 bases from J, with 8 bases between. CDR3 length equals 14 residues. The CDR3 region has the DNA TGTGCCAGCAGTTACGGTACATTCACCGGGGAGCTGTTTTTT. This encodes CASSYGTFTGELFF.

V is TRBV27 and J is TRBJ1-1, with no clear D. CDR1 and CDR2 (germline): MNHEY, SMNVEV (reference sequence). Between the trimmed V and J ends, which lost 2 bases and 4 bases, there was a span of 8 bases. The CDR3 has 13 residues. Written as DNA, the CDR3 is TGTGCCAGCAGTTTACACAGACCCACTGAAGCTTTCTTT. Translated, it gives CASSLHRPTEAFF.

The chain couples TRBV30 to TRBJ2-6, with D possibly matching TRBD1 (6 bases). The CDR3 runs to 14 residues. Trimming shortened V by 4 bases and J by 2 bases, and 9 bases separated the two germline ends. The V gene's germline CDR1 is GTSNPN and CDR2 SVGIG (reference sequence). The CDR3 DNA sequence: TGTGCCTGGACACAGGGAACTGGGGCCAACGTCCTGACTTTC. Encoded protein: CAWTQGTGANVLTF.

This clone was counted between two and nine times. The V call is TRBV7-7, the J call TRBJ2-2, with 7 bases fitting TRBD2. V was clipped by 6 bases and J by 6 bases; unmatched bases: 7. This CDR3 has 14 amino acids. From germline, CDR1 is SSHAT and CDR2 FNYEAQ (reference sequence). The CDR3 DNA is TGTGCCAGCAGGATAGCGGGCGAACCCGGGGAGCTGTTTTTT. Encoded protein: CASRIAGEPGELFF.

The rearrangement joins TRBV19 to TRBJ2-2, with D perhaps TRBD1 (6 bases). The CDR3 extends over 12 amino acids. The V gene's germline CDR1 is LNHDA and CDR2 SQIVND (reference sequence). Trimming cost V 7 bases and J 5 bases, with 8 bases left between them. The CDR3 is CASTTGTGELFF. The CDR3, as DNA: TGTGCCAGTACAACAGGGACCGGGGAGCTGTTTTTT.

V usage is TRBV11-2 and J usage is TRBJ2-5, with D unresolved. Trimming pared 5 bases from V and 5 bases from J, leaving 12 bases between. Germline V gene data show CDR1 as SGHAT and CDR2 as FQNNGV. The CDR3 runs to 13 residues. The CDR3 is CASSHDGVETQYF. CDR3 coding DNA: TGTGCCAGCAGCCACGACGGAGTTGAGACCCAGTACTTC.

The chain joins TRBV7-6 to TRBJ2-7; TRBD1 matches 8 bases. The V gene end was trimmed by 1 base and the J gene end by 1 base; junction bases not matched to a gene: 3. CDR1 is SGHVS, CDR2 FNYEAQ, per germline. This CDR3 has 15 residues. The CDR3 sequence is CASSLDRGVSYEQYF. For the CDR3, the DNA is TGTGCCAGCAGCTTAGACAGGGGGGTATCCTACGAGCAGTACTTC.

CDR3 loop: CSYEQGSTEAFF. The CDR3 nucleotides read TGCAGCTACGAACAGGGGAGCACTGAAGCTTTCTTT. This sequence joins TRBV29-1 and TRBJ1-1, with TRBD1 matching 7 bases. V was pared by 8 bases and J by 4 bases, with 7 bases of the junction left unmatched. There are 12 residues in the CDR3. CDR1 is SQVTM and CDR2 is ANQGSEA in the germline V gene.

V is TRBV24-1 and J is TRBJ1-1; no firm D call. Germline lookup yields CDR1 KGHDR and CDR2 SFDVKD. V lost 4 bases and J 6 bases, leaving 11 bases between the germline ends. The length of the CDR3 is 13 residues. This chain's CDR3 is CATSEVAGSEAFF. For the CDR3, the DNA is TGTGCCACCAGTGAGGTTGCGGGGTCTGAAGCTTTCTTT.

This clone was detected many times. The gene calls are TRBV5-1 and TRBJ1-5, with TRBD1 matching over 9 bases. The germline CDR1 and CDR2 sequences are SGHRS and YFSETQ. The CDR3 runs to 13 residues. J lost 5 bases, V lost 4 bases, and 1 base had no gene match. DNA for the CDR3: TGCGCCAGCAGCCGGACAGGGGATCAGCCCCAGCATTTT. Protein: CASSRTGDQPQHF.